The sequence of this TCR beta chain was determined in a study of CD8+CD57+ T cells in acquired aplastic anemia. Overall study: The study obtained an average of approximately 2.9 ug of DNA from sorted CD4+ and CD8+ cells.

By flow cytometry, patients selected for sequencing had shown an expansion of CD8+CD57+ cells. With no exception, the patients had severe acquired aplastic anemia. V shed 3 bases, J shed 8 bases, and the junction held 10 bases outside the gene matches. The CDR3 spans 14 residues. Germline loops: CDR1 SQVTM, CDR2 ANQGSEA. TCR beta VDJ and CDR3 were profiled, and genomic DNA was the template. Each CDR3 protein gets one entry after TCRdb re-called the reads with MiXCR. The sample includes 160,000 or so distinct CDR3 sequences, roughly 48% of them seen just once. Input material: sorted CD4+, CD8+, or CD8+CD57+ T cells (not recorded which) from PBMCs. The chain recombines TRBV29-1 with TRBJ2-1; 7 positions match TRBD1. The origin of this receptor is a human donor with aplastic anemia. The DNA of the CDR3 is TGCAGCGTTGATGTGACAGGGTCCCGCTATGAGCAGTTCTTC. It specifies CSVDVTGSRYEQFF.